The next 10 T cell receptor beta chains were all read from a single sample in a study. TCRdb analysed the 5' RACE reads with MiXCR anew, one entry per CDR3 protein. Among over 50,000 distinct CDR3 sequences listed, about 24% were seen once. Sequences were obtained from tumor-infiltrating naive CD4+ T cells sorted from the breast tumor. Subset: naive CD4+ T cells, CD4+CD45RA+CD25-. Every receptor here comes from a female donor with breast cancer.

This clonotype has a handful of counts. The rearrangement joins TRBV5-1 to TRBJ2-3; maybe TRBD2 (5 bases). Germline V CDR1 and CDR2: SGHRS, YFSETQ. V was clipped by 3 bases and J by 3 bases, with 11 bases between them. CDR3 length: 14 amino acids. The CDR3 here is CASSSGLQTDTQYF. In DNA form, the CDR3 reads TGCGCCAGCAGCTCCGGACTTCAAACAGATACGCAGTATTTT. Based on the CDR3 plus reference TRBV5-1 and TRBJ2-3, the full variable domain is KAGVTQTPRYLIKTRGQQVTLSCSPISGHRSVSWYQQTPGQGLQFLFEYFSETQRNKGNFPGRFSGRQFSNSRSEMNVSTLELGDSALYLCASSSGLQTDTQYFGPGTRLTVL.

The gene calls are TRBV7-2 and TRBJ2-2, with 7 nucleotides matching TRBD2. The CDR3 runs to 13 residues. Germline lookup yields CDR1 SGHTA and CDR2 FQGNSA. Trimming at V came to 8 bases and at J to 5 bases, leaving 5 bases not matched to a gene. The CDR3 DNA reads TGTGCCAGCGGCGCGGGAGCAACCGGGGAGCTGTTTTTT. Its translation: CASGAGATGELFF.

The chain couples TRBV2 to TRBJ2-1, with a tentative D call TRBD1 (6 bases). The germline CDR1 and CDR2 sequences are SNHLY and FYNNEI. The CDR3 consists of 13 residues. Trimming pared 2 bases from V and 5 bases from J, leaving 7 bases between. As DNA, the CDR3 is TGTGCCAGCAGTGAAAACAGGGACAATGAGCAGTTCTTC. Translating it yields CASSENRDNEQFF.

This clonotype was counted between two and nine times. This CDR3 reads CATSDFLAGGNNEQFF. CDR3 sequence (DNA): TGTGCCACCAGTGATTTCCTAGCGGGAGGGAACAATGAGCAGTTCTTC. The rearrangement joins TRBV24-1 to TRBJ2-1, with TRBD2 identical over 12 bases. V shed 1 base and J 5 bases; nucleotides not matched to a gene: 2. Looked up from germline, CDR1 is KGHDR and CDR2 is SFDVKD. This CDR3 spans 16 amino acids.

Ten or more counts support this clonotype. The chain employs TRBV6-6 and TRBJ1-1; no reliable D call. Trimming took off 5 bases at V and 5 bases at J, with 12 bases between the two ends. This CDR3 region has 13 residues. Germline V gives CDR1 MNHNY, CDR2 SVGAGI (reference sequence). CDR3 in amino acids: CASSVGPGTEAFF. Written as DNA, the CDR3 is TGTGCCAGCAGTGTGGGCCCCGGGACTGAAGCTTTCTTT.

V is TRBV7-9 and J is TRBJ2-7; D remains ambiguous. CDR3 length: 14 amino acids. V was cut by 3 bases and J by 1 base, with 10 bases left in between. The germline V gene has CDR1 SEHNR and CDR2 FQNEAQ (reference sequence). The chain's CDR3 is CASSFGGQSYEQYF. CDR3 coding DNA: TGTGCCAGCAGCTTTGGCGGCCAGTCCTACGAGCAGTACTTC.

The chain employs TRBV7-6 and TRBJ2-3; weak D call: TRBD1 (5 bases). V gave up 4 bases and J gave up 12 bases, with 17 bases separating them. There are 13 residues in the CDR3. Germline assignment: CDR1 SGHVS and CDR2 FNYEAQ. This CDR3 is CASSSDKSETQYF. The CDR3, as DNA: TGTGCCAGCAGCTCGGACAAGTCGGAGACCCAGTATTTT.

A few counts support this clonotype. This chain links TRBV2 with TRBJ1-1, with D possibly being TRBD1 (6 bases). Germline V gene sequence: CDR1 SNHLY, CDR2 FYNNEI. V lost 7 bases and J lost 1, with 16 bases in between. The CDR3 consists of 15 residues. The DNA of the CDR3 is TGTGCCAGCACGGTCAGGGGCTTGGCGAACACTGAAGCTTTCTTT. Its protein is CASTVRGLANTEAFF.

This sequence joins TRBV4-1 and TRBJ2-4, with 7 bases fitting TRBD2. Losses at the gene ends were 3 bases for V and 4 bases for J; bases not matched to a gene: 3. In germline, CDR1 is MGHRA, CDR2 YSYEKL. The CDR3 length is 14 residues. The chain's CDR3 is CASSQLAEKNIQYF. The CDR3 DNA follows: TGCGCCAGCAGCCAGCTAGCGGAAAAAAACATTCAGTACTTC.

This clonotype has just a few counts. This rearrangement joins TRBV6-2 or TRBV6-3 to TRBJ1-2, with D maybe TRBD1 (5 bases). The CDR3 totals 13 residues. V was trimmed by 5 bases and J by 12 bases, leaving 19 bases between them. Germline assignment: CDR1 MNHEY and CDR2 SVGEGT. CDR3 bases: TGTGCCAGCAGTGACCCCGGGGACCCCTATAACACCTTC. Translated: CASSDPGDPYNTF.